The 9 T cell receptor beta chains given below trace back to one sample, sequenced in a study of T cells after yellow fever vaccination. TCRdb itself ran the 5' RACE reads through MiXCR, one entry per CDR3 protein. The sample includes a few hundred thousand distinct CDR3 sequences, roughly 6.8% of them seen just once. The specimen was PBMCs, collected 35 to 50 days after the first yellow fever vaccination. The source of these receptors is a man aged 18-30 years who received the YFV17D yellow fever vaccine.

The chain recombines TRBV5-1 with TRBJ1-6; no definite D call. This CDR3 is 17 amino acids long. CDR1 is SGHRS, CDR2 YFSETQ, per germline. V lost 4 bases and J lost 5, with 19 bases in between. CDR3 in amino acids: CASSAGVTKPDNSPLHF. DNA for the CDR3: TGCGCCAGCAGCGCGGGTGTAACGAAACCAGATAATTCACCCCTCCACTTT.

The V gene is TRBV28, the J gene TRBJ2-1, with 7 bases aligning to TRBD1. The CDR3 length is 15 residues. Germline lookup yields CDR1 MDHEN and CDR2 SYDVKM. After removal of 4 bases from V and 3 bases from J, the junction contained 6 bases not matched to a gene. This chain's CDR3 is CASSSGGMLYNEQFF. The CDR3 nucleotides are TGTGCCAGCAGTTCAGGGGGAATGCTCTACAATGAGCAGTTCTTC.

V and J are TRBV12-3 or TRBV12-4 and TRBJ2-2; 8 bases align to TRBD1. V gave up 0 bases and J gave up 5 bases; unmatched junction bases: 5. This CDR3 contains 16 residues. CDR3 protein: CASSLARTGRTGELFF. DNA of the CDR3: TGTGCCAGCAGTTTAGCCCGGACAGGGAGAACCGGGGAGCTGTTTTTT.

The CDR3: CASSYSTRSYEQYF. CDR3 nucleotides: TGTGCCAGCAGTTACTCGACTCGATCCTACGAGCAGTACTTC. The chain combines TRBV6-5 with TRBJ2-7; D gene ambiguous. Trimming took 0 bases from V and 1 from J, leaving 7 bases between them. The germline CDR1 and CDR2 sequences are MNHEY and SVGAGI. This CDR3 contains 14 residues.

This clonotype was recorded a few times. The chain carries TRBV12-3 or TRBV12-4 and TRBJ1-6; a possible D gene is TRBD1 (6 bases). Trimming took 4 bases from V and 7 from J, leaving 17 bases between them. The CDR3 length is 16 residues. CDR3 nucleotides: TGTGCCAGCAGTTCCGAAAACAGGGTCGGGAATTCACCCCTCCACTTT. This sequence encodes CASSSENRVGNSPLHF.

This clonotype was detected a few times. This chain connects TRBV7-2 to TRBJ2-1; D may correspond to TRBD1 or TRBD2 (7 bases each). V was trimmed by 1 base and J by 12 bases, leaving 13 bases between them. CDR1 is SGHTA and CDR2 is FQGNSA in the germline V gene. The CDR3 length is 13 residues. CDR3 residues: CASSLGEGDRQFF. CDR3 coding DNA: TGTGCCAGCAGCTTAGGGGAGGGGGACAGGCAGTTCTTC. The whole variable domain, filled in from reference TRBV7-2 and TRBJ2-1, reads GAGVSQSPSNKVTEKGKDVELRCDPISGHTALYWYRQSLGQGLEFLIYFQGNSAPDKSGLPSDRFSAERTGGSVSTLTIQRTQQEDSAVYLCASSLGEGDRQFFGPGTRLTVL.

The V call is TRBV5-4, the J call TRBJ2-5; TRBD1 aligns across 7 bases. This CDR3 is built from 13 residues. CDR1 is SGHNT and CDR2 is YYREEE in the germline V gene (reference sequence). V dropped 7 bases and J dropped 2; count of bases not matched to a gene: 5. The CDR3 here is CASHYRGQETQYF. For the CDR3, the DNA is TGTGCCAGCCACTACAGGGGTCAAGAGACCCAGTACTTC.

This clonotype was counted between two and nine times. The chain recombines TRBV5-1 with TRBJ1-6; D is uncertain. Trimming pared 0 bases from V and 6 bases from J, leaving 7 bases between. CDR1 and CDR2 from the germline V gene are SGHRS and YFSETQ. The CDR3 sequence is 14 residues long. The CDR3 DNA reads TGCGCCAGCAGCTTGGAACACTTTAATTCACCCCTCCACTTT. Translation gives CASSLEHFNSPLHF.

This clonotype has more than one count but fewer than ten. The gene calls are TRBV20-1 and TRBJ2-5, with 8 bases fitting TRBD2. In germline, CDR1 is DFQATT, CDR2 SNEGSKA (reference sequence). With V trimmed by 5 bases and J by 5 bases, 10 bases remained unmatched. The CDR3 consists of 14 residues. The CDR3 reads CSAGKAGVAETQYF. The CDR3 DNA is TGCAGTGCTGGAAAAGCGGGGGTAGCGGAGACCCAGTACTTC.